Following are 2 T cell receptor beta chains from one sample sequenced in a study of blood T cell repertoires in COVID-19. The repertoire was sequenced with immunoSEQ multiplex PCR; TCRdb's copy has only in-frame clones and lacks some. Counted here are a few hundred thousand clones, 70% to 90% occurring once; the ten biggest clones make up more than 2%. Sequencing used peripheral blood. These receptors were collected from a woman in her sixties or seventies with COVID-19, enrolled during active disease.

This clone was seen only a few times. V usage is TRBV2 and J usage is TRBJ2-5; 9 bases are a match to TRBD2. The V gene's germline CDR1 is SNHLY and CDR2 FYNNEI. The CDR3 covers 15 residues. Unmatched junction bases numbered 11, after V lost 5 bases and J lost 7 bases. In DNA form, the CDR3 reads TGTGCCAGCAGTCGAGATAGCGGGAGTCGGGGGACCCAGTACTTC. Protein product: CASSRDSGSRGTQYF.

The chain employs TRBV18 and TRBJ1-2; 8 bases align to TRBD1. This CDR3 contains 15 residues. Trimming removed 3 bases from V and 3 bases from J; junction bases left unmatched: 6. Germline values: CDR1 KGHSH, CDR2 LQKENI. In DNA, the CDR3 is TGTGCCAGCTCACCGCGACAGGGGTCTGACTATGGCTACACCTTC. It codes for CASSPRQGSDYGYTF.